The sequence of this T cell receptor (beta chain) was determined in a study of metastatic and nonmetastatic thyroid tumors. Study summary: For malignant and benign thyroid patients, tumor or nodule tissue and blood were the sources whose repertoires were compared.

V lost 3 bases and J lost 2, with 9 bases in between. In germline, CDR1 is SGDLS, CDR2 YYNGEE. This CDR3 spans 14 amino acids. This clone was seen a handful of times. A much bigger clone sits one base away, suggesting this may be a read error. TCRdb re-called clones from the PCR reads using MiXCR. The repertoire holds 21,000 or so clones, with 9.5% to 13% as singletons. Every patient underwent thyroid surgery untreated. V is TRBV9 and J is TRBJ1-3; TRBD1 is a possible D gene (5 bases). The sequencing input was blood. This TCR derives from a female donor with papillary thyroid cancer or a benign thyroid nodule (not recorded which). Some clones in this sample may be carry-over from other donors' samples. The CDR3, as DNA: TGTGCCAGCAGCGCTGGGGGGACTGGAAACACCATATATTTT. Its protein product is CASSAGGTGNTIYF.